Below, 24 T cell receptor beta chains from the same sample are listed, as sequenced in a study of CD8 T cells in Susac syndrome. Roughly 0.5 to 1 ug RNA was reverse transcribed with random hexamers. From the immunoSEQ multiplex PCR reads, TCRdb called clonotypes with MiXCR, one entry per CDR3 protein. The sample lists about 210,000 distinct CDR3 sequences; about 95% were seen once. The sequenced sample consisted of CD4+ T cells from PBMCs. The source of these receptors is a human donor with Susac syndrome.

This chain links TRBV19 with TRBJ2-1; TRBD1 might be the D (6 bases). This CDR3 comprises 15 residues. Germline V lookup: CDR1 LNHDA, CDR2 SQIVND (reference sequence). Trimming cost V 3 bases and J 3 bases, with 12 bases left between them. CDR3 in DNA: TGTGCCAGTAGTATCAGAGGGGGAATCTACAATGAGCAGTTCTTC. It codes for CASSIRGGIYNEQFF.

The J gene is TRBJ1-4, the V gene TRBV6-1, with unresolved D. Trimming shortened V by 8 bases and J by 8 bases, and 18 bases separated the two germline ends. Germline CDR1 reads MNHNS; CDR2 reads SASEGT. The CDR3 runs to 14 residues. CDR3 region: CASAPPLSSEKLFF. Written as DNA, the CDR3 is TGTGCCAGCGCACCGCCACTTTCCAGCGAAAAACTGTTTTTT.

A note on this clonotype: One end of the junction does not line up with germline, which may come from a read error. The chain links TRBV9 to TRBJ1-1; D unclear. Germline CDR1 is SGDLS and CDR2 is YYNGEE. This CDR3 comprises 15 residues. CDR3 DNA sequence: TGTGCCAGCAGCCCCCCCTTAGGCCAGAACACTGAAGTTTTCTTT. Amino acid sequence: CASSPPLGQNTEVFF.

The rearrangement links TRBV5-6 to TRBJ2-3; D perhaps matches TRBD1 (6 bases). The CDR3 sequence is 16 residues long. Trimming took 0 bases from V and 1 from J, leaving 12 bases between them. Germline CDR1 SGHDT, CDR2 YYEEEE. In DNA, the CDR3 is TGTGCCAGCAGCTTGGGGCACAGGGCCGGCACAGATACGCAGTATTTT. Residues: CASSLGHRAGTDTQYF.

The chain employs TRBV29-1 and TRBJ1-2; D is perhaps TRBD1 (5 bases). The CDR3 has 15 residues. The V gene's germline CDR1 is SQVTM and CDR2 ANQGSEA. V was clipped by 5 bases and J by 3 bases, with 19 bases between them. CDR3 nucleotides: TGCAGCGTTACCGCCCGGGGCGGTGGGGACTATGGCTACACCTTC. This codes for CSVTARGGGDYGYTF.

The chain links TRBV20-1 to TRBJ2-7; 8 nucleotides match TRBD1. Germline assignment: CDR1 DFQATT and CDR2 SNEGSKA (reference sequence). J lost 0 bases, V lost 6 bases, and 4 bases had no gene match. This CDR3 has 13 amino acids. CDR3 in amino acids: CSAKQGDSYEQYF. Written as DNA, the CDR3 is TGCAGTGCCAAACAGGGGGACTCCTACGAGCAGTACTTC.

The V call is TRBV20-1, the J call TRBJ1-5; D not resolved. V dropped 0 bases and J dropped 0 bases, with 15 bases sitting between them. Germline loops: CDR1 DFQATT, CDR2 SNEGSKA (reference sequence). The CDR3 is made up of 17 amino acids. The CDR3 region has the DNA TGCAGTGCTAGAGATGGACCGTCCAGGAATAGCAATCAGCCCCAGCATTTT. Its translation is CSARDGPSRNSNQPQHF.

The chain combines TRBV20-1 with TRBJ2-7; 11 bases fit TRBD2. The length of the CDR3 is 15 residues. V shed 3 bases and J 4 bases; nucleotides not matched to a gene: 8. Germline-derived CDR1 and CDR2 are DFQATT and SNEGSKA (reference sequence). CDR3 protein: CSASPMGLAEYEQYF. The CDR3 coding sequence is TGCAGTGCTAGCCCCATGGGACTAGCGGAATACGAGCAGTACTTC.

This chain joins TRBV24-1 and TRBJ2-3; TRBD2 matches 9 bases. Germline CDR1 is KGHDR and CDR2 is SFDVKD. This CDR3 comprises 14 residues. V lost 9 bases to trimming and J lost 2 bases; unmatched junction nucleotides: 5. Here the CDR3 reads CATGTSFDTDTQYF. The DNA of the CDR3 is TGTGCCACCGGGACTAGCTTCGACACAGATACGCAGTATTTT.

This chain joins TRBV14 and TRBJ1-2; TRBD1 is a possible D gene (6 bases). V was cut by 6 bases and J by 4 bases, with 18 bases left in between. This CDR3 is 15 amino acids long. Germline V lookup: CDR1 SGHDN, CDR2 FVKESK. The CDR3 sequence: CASSHGDRIGYGYTF. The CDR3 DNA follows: TGTGCCAGCAGTCATGGCGACAGGATAGGCTATGGCTACACCTTC.

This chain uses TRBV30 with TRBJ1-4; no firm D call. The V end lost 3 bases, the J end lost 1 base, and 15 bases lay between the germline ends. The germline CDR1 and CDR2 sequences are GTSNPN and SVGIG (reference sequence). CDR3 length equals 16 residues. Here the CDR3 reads CAWRGPPWRTNEKLFF. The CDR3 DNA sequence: TGTGCCTGGAGAGGACCCCCCTGGAGAACTAATGAAAAACTGTTTTTT.

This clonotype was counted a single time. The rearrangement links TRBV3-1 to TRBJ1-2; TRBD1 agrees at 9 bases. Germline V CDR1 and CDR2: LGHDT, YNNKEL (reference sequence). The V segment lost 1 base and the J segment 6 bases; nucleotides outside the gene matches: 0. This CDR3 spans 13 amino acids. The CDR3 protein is CASSQGQGDGYTF. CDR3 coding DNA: TGTGCCAGCAGCCAAGGACAGGGGGATGGCTACACCTTC.

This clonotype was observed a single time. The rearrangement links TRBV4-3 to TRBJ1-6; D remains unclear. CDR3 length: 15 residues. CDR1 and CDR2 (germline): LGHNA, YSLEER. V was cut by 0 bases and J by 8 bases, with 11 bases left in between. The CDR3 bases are TGCGCCAGCAGCCAAGAAAAGGCCGGGGATTCACCCCTCCACTTT. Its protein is CASSQEKAGDSPLHF.

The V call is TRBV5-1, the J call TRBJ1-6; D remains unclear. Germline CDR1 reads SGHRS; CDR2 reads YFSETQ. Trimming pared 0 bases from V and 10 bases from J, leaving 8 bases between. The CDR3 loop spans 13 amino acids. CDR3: CASSLEAESPLHF. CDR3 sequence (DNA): TGCGCCAGCAGCTTGGAGGCGGAATCACCCCTCCACTTT.

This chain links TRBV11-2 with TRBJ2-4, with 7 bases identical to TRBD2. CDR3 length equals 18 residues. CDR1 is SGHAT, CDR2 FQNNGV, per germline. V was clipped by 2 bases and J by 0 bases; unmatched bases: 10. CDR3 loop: CASSLQTSSLLAKNIQYF. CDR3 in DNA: TGTGCCAGCAGCTTACAGACTAGCTCCCTTCTAGCCAAAAACATTCAGTACTTC.

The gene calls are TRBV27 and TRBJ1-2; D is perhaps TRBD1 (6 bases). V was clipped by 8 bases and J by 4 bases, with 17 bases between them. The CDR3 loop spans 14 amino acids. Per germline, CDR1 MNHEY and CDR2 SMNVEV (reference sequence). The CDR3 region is CASAQGQGTYGYTF. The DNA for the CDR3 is TGTGCCAGCGCGCAGGGGCAGGGAACCTATGGCTACACCTTC.

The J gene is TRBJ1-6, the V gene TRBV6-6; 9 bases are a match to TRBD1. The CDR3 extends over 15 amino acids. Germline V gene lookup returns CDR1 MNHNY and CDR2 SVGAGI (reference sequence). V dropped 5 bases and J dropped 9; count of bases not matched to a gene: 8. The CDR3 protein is CASSQIGQGLSPLHF. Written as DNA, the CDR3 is TGTGCCAGCAGTCAGATCGGACAGGGGCTTTCACCCCTCCACTTT.

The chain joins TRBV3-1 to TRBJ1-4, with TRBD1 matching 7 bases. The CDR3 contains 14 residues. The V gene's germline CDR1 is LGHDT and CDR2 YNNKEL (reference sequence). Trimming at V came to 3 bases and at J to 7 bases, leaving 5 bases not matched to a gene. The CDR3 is CASSQDRLSEKLFF. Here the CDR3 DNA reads TGTGCCAGCAGCCAGGACAGGCTATCTGAAAAACTGTTTTTT.

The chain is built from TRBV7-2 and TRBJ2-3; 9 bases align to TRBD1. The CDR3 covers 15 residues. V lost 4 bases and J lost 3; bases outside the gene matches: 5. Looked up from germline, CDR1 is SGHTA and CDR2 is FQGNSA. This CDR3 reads CASSSQGAFTDTQYF. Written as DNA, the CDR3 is TGTGCCAGCAGCTCACAGGGGGCCTTTACAGATACGCAGTATTTT.

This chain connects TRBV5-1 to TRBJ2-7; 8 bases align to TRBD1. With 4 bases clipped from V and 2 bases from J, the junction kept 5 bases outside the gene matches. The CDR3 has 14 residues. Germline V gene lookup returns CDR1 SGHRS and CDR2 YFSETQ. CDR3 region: CASSTWDRTYEQYF. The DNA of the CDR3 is TGCGCCAGCAGCACCTGGGACAGGACCTACGAGCAGTACTTC.

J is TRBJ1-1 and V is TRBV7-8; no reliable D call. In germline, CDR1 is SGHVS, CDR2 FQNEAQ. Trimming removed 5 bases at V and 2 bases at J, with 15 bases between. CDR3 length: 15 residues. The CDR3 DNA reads TGTGCCAGCAGCCTAGACCCGCTTCGAAACACTGAAGCTTTCTTT. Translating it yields CASSLDPLRNTEAFF.

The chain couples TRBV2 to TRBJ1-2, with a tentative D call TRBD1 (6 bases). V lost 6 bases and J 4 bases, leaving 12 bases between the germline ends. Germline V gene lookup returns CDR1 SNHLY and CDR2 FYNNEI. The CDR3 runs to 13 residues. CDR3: CASSVARGYGYTF. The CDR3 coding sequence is TGTGCCAGCAGCGTCGCCAGGGGCTATGGCTACACCTTC. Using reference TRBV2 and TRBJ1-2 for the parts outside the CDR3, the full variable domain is EPEVTQTPSHQVTQMGQEVILRCVPISNHLYFYWYRQILGQKVEFLVSFYNNEISEKSEIFDDQFSVERPDGSNFTLKIRSTKLEDSAMYFCASSVARGYGYTFGSGTRLTVV.

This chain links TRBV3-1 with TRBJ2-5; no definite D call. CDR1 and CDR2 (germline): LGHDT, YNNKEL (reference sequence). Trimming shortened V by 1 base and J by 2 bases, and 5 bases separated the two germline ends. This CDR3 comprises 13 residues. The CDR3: CASSQGLQETQYF. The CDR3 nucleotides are TGTGCCAGCAGCCAAGGACTTCAAGAGACCCAGTACTTC.

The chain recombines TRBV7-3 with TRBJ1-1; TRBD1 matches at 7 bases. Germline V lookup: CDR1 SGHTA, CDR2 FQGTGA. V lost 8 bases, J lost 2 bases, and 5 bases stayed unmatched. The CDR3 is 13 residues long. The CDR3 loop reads CASGQGGNTEAFF. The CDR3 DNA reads TGTGCCAGCGGCCAGGGGGGAAACACTGAAGCTTTCTTT. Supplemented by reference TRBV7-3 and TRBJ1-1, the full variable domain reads GAGVSQTPSNKVTEKGKYVELRCDPISGHTALYWYRQSLGQGPEFLIYFQGTGAADDSGLPNDRFFAVRPEGSVSTLKIQRTERGDSAVYLCASGQGGNTEAFFGQGTRLTVV.